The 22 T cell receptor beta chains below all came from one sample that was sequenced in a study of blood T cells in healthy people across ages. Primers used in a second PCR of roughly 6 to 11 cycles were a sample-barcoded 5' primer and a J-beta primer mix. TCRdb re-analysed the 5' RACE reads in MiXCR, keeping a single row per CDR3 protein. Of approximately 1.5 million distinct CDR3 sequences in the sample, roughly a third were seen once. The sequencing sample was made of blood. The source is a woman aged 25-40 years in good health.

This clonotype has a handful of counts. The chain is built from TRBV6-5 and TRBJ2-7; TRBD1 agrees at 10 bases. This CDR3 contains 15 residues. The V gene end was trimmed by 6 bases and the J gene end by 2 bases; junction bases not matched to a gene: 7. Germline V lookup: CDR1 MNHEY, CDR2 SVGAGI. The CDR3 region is CASRNRDRGAYEQYF. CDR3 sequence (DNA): TGTGCCAGCAGGAACCGGGACAGGGGAGCCTACGAGCAGTACTTC.

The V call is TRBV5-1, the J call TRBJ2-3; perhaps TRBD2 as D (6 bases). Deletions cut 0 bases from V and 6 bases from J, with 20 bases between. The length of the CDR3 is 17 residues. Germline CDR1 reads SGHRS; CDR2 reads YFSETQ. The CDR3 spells CASSLAPKGLVGDTQYF. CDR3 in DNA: TGCGCCAGCAGCTTGGCCCCAAAGGGACTCGTCGGGGATACGCAGTATTTT.

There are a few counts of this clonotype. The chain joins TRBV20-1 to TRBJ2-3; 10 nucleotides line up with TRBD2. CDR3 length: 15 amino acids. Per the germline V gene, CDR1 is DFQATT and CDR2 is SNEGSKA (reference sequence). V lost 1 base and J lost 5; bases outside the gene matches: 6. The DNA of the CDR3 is TGCAGTGCTAGAGCAGCGGGGGGGCGGTTAGATACGCAGTATTTT. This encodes CSARAAGGRLDTQYF.

The CDR3 DNA follows: TGTGCCAGCAGCTTAAGGGCTAGCAGACCGAACACAGATACGCAGTATTTT. This sequence encodes CASSLRASRPNTDTQYF. V usage is TRBV5-4 and J usage is TRBJ2-3, with D maybe TRBD2 (5 bases). The CDR3 is 17 residues long. The V end was cut by 2 bases, the J end by 2 bases, with 18 bases between. CDR1 SGHNT and CDR2 YYREEE come from the germline V gene (reference sequence).

The CDR3 spells CASSHLGLESYEQYF. The CDR3 nucleotides are TGTGCCAGCAGCCACCTAGGACTAGAGTCCTACGAGCAGTACTTC. V is TRBV7-9 and J is TRBJ2-7, with 7 positions matching TRBD2. Trimming took 5 bases from V and 1 from J; bases not matched to a gene: 8. In germline, CDR1 is SEHNR, CDR2 FQNEAQ (reference sequence). The CDR3 spans 15 residues.

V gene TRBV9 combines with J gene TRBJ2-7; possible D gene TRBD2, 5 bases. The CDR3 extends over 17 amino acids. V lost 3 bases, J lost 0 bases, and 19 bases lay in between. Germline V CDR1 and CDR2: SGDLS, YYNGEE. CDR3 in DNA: TGTGCCAGCAGCGCCAGGCCCGAGGAGGTATACTCCTACGAGCAGTACTTC. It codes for CASSARPEEVYSYEQYF.

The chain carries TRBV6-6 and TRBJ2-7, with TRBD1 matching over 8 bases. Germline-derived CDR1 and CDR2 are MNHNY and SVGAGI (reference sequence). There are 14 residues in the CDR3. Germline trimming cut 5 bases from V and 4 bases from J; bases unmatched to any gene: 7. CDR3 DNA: TGTGCCAGCAGTGCCCCGGACAGGGCTTACGAGCAGTACTTC. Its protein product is CASSAPDRAYEQYF.

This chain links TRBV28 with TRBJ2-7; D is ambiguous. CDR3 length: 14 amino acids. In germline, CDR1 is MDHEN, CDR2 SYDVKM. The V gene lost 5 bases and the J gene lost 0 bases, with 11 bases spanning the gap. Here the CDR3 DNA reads TGTGCCAGCAGTCCTGCCCATTCCTCCTACGAGCAGTACTTC. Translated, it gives CASSPAHSSYEQYF.

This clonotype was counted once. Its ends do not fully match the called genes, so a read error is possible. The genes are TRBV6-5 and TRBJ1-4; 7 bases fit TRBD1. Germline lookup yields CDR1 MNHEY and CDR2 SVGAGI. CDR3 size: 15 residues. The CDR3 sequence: CASSLGGRGQEKRFF. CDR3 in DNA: TGTGCCAGCAGTCTAGGGGGAAGGGGGCAAGAAAAACGGTTTTTT.

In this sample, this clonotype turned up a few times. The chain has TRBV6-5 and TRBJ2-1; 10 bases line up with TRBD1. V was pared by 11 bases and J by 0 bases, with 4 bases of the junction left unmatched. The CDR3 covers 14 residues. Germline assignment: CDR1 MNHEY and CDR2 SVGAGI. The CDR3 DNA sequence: TGTGCCTGCCGGGACAGGGGCTCCTACAATGAGCAGTTCTTC. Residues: CACRDRGSYNEQFF.

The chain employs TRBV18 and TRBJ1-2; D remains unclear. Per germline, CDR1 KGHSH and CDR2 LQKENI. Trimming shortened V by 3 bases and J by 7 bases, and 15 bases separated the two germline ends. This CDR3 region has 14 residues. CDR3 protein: CASSPLGIQSGYTF. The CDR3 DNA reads TGTGCCAGCTCACCCTTAGGGATTCAGAGTGGCTACACCTTC. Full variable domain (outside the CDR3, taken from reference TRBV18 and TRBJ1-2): NAGVMQNPRHLVRRRGQEARLRCSPMKGHSHVYWYRQLPEEGLKFMVYLQKENIIDESGMPKERFSAEFPKEGPSILRIQQVVRGDSAAYFCASSPLGIQSGYTFGSGTRLTVV.

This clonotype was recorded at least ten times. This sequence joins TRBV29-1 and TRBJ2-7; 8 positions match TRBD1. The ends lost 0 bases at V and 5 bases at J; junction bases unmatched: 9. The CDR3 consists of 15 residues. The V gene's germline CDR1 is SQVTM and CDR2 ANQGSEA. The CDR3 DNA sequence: TGCAGCGTTGAAGATCCAAGGACAGGGACCCACGAGCAGTACTTC. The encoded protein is CSVEDPRTGTHEQYF.

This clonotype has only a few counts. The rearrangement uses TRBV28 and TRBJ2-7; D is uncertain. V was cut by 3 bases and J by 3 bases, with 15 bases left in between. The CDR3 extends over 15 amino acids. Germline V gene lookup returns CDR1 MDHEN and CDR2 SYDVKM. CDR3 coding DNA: TGTGCCAGCAGTTTCTCCCCCCGGGCAAACTACGAGCAGTACTTC. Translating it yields CASSFSPRANYEQYF.

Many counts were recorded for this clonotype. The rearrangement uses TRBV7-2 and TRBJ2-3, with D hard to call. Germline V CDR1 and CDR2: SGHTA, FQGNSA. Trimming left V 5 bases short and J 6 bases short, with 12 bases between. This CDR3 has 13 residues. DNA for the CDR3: TGTGCCAGCAGCCCGCCCGGCGTGGATACGCAGTATTTT. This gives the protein CASSPPGVDTQYF.

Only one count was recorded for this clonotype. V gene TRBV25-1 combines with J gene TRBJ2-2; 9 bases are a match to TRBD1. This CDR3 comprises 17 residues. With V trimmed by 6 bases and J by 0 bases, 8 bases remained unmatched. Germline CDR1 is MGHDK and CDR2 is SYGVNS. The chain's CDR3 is CASSQSGQGTNTGELFF. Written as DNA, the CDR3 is TGTGCCAGCAGCCAGTCCGGACAGGGGACGAACACCGGGGAGCTGTTTTTT.

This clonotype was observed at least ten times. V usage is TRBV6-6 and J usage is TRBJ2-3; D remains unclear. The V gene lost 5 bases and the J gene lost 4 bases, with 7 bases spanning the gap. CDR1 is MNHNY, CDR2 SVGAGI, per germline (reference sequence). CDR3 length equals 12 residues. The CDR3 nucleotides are TGTGCCAGCAGTGCAACTGCAGATACGCAGTATTTT. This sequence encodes CASSATADTQYF.

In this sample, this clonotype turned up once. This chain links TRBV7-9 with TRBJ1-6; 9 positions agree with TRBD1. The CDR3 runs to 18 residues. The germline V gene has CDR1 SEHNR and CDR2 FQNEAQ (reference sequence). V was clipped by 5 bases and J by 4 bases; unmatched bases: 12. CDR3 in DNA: TGTGCCAGCAGCCCCAAGTTGGACAGGGGTGGATATAATTCACCCCTCCACTTT. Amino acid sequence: CASSPKLDRGGYNSPLHF.

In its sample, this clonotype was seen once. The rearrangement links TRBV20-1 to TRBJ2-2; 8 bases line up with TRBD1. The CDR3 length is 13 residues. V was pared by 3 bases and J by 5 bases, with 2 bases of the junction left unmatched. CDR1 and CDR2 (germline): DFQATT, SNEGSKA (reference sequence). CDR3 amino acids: CSARTGETGELFF. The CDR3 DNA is TGCAGTGCTAGGACAGGGGAGACCGGGGAGCTGTTTTTT.

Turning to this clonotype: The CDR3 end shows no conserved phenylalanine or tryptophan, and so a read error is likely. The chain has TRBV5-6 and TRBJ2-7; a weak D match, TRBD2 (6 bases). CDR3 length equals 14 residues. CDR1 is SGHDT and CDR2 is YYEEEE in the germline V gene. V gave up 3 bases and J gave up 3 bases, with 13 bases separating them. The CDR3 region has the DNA TGTGCCAGCAGCTCGGATGGAGGGATCTACGAGCAGTACTCC. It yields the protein CASSSDGGIYEQYS.

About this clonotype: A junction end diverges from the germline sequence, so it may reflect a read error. CDR3 nucleotide sequence: TGCGCCAGCAGCCAAAGGCTTAGGAACGAGCGGTACTTC. Its protein product is CASSQRLRNERYF. The chain recombines TRBV4-1 with TRBJ2-7; D is unclear. This CDR3 contains 13 residues. Germline V lookup: CDR1 MGHRA, CDR2 YSYEKL.

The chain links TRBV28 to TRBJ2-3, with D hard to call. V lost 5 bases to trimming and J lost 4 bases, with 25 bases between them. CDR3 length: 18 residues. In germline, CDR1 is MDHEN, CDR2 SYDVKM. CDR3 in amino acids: CASSLTPFSSSRPDTQYF. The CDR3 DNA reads TGTGCCAGCAGTCTGACACCATTTTCTTCTTCTCGGCCAGATACGCAGTATTTT.

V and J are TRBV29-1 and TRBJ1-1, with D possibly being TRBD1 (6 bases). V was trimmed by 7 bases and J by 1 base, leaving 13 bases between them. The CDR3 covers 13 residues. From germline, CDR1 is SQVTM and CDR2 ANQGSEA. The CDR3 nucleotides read TGCAGCGGCAACAGGGCGGCGAACACTGAAGCTTTCTTT. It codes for CSGNRAANTEAFF.